The clone carrying this T cell receptor beta chain has a count of ten or more. Its antigen is currently unknown. The germline gives CDR1 MNHNY, CDR2 SVGAGI (reference sequence). The CDR3 runs 14 residues. V shed 2 bases and J 7 bases; nucleotides not matched to a gene: 4. As for time point: blood at routine non-recurrence follow-up after resection. From tumor, nontumor lung or frozen PBMC, whole RNA was taken unsorted for sequencing. TCRdb processed the 5' RACE reads anew with MiXCR; each CDR3 protein has one entry. The sample comprises around 120,000 distinct CDR3 sequences, more than 9% of which are singletons, and approximately 16% rests with the top ten. These data come from a study of spatial heterogeneity in lung cancer. Overall study: PBMC samples from follow-up, when available, were sequenced at a median of around 23 months post-resection. Study results and limitations: Whereas they appeared in blood less at follow-up, ubiquitous expanded tumor TCRs appeared there more at resection.

The chain employs TRBV6-6 and TRBJ2-1, with 8 bases fitting TRBD1. Sequencing used PBMCs, obtained at follow-up. The sequence derives from a male donor with early-stage non-small cell lung cancer. The CDR3 DNA reads as TGTGCCAGCAGTTACGGACAGGGTGGAAATGAGCAGTTCTTC. It translates to CASSYGQGGNEQFF.